This entry describes one T cell receptor beta chain. Antigen: not known. The sample originates from a study of T cell responses to AZD1222 COVID-19 vaccine. The study's findings and limits: Donors skewed white British and female; clonal diversity was possibly underestimated. The reported proportion of spike-specific TCRs targeting unmutated variant regions was nearly half. Spike was spanned by vaccine-associated CD4 TCRs, which were dominant at 160-218 and 743-854. Increases in Spike-specific TCR breadth and depth were seen after two AZD1222 doses.

V was pared by 4 bases and J by 8 bases, with 9 bases of the junction left unmatched. The CDR3 loop spans 15 amino acids. Germline-derived CDR1 and CDR2 are SGHRS and YFSETQ. The assay was immunoSEQ multiplex PCR, and TCRdb's table has in-frame clones only and misses some. This table has about 82,000 clones, 70% to 90% appearing once. The clonotype was recovered from an adult who received the AZD1222 COVID-19 vaccine. Sequenced here: peripheral blood, sampled 28 days after the second AZD1222 dose. This sequence joins TRBV5-1 and TRBJ2-1; TRBD2 agrees at 10 bases. CDR3 DNA: TGCGCCAGCAGCCAAAGCGGGGGGGCCTCGGATGAGCAGTTCTTC. It codes for CASSQSGGASDEQFF.